The T cell receptor (beta chain) under discussion was sequenced for a study of early T cells in non-severe SARS-CoV-2 infection. Across the study: Sequencing of unsorted whole blood was done on bulk RNA, leaving chains unpaired. Findings and caveats of the study: Matching results from VDJdb favored anti-spike CD8 responses, leaving private and CD4 specificities undetected.

A remark on this clonotype: Its target is not known.

Molecules of cDNA were individually given unique molecular identifiers that were attached to them. MiXCR, run by TCRdb on the 5' RACE reads, gives a single entry per CDR3 protein. The sample has some 62,000 distinct CDR3 sequences, roughly a tenth seen once; the top ten hold 1.2%. Source material: whole blood. The clonotype was recovered from an adult who was a healthcare worker with PCR-confirmed SARS-CoV-2 infection or an uninfected control (not recorded which).

CDR3 amino acids: CASSLIGYRLAKNIQYF. In nucleotides, the CDR3 is TGTGCCAGCAGCTTAATTGGTTACCGCCTAGCCAAAAACATTCAGTACTTC. The chain has TRBV7-2 and TRBJ2-4; the D is unclear. Trimming cost V 2 bases and J 0 bases, with 14 bases left between them. The CDR3 loop spans 17 amino acids. Per the germline V gene, CDR1 is SGHTA and CDR2 is FQGNSA.